A single TCR beta chain is shown here with its context. The target antigen is unknown. V lost 3 bases to trimming and J lost 6 bases; unmatched junction nucleotides: 5. Germline CDR1 LNHDA, CDR2 SQIVND (reference sequence). There are 14 residues in the CDR3. PCR primers comprised 60 Vbeta and 13 Jbeta primers. Data came from immunoSEQ multiplex PCR; TCRdb stores just in-frame clones and leaves some out. The sample yields some 190,000 clones, 75% to 80% seen once. The data were obtained in a study of cytomegalovirus exposure and HLA in healthy donors. Regarding the study as a whole: Listed as cytomegalovirus-associated were 170 or so TCR beta chains. Rates of TCR association differed by HLA locus in a later analysis, with DRB1 highest and HLA-C lowest.

The sequencing sample was made of PBMCs. This sequence was found in a woman younger than 45 in good health and CMV-seropositive. The chain uses TRBV19 and TRBJ2-7, with TRBD1 matching 10 bases. The CDR3 coding sequence is TGTGCCAGTAGTATGACAGGGGGCTCTGGCGAGCAGTACTTC. Its translation: CASSMTGGSGEQYF.